A selection of T cell receptor beta chains follows, all from one sample in a study of cytomegalovirus exposure and HLA in healthy donors. The assay was immunoSEQ multiplex PCR, and TCRdb's table has in-frame clones only and misses some. The table includes about 73,000 clones, over 90% detected once. Sequenced input: PBMCs. Receptors were obtained from a woman aged 18-35 years in good health and CMV-seronegative. Both conserved end residues are trimmed from each CDR3.

v_gene,j_gene,CDR3aa
TRBV7-3,TRBJ2-2,ASSDQNSGELF
TRBV29-1,TRBJ2-3,SARDWREDTQY
TRBV18,TRBJ1-2,ASSPAGEGYGYT
TRBV5-6,TRBJ2-5,ASSFSGRGETQY
TRBV11-2,TRBJ1-4,ASRADGANEKLF
TRBV12-5,TRBJ1-4,ASGLRSGELF
TRBV6-6,TRBJ2-2,ASNFRGPNTGELF
TRBV28,TRBJ2-3,ASSRSGKPDTQY
TRBV2,TRBJ2-3,ASSEQVRGGRTDTQY
TRBV27,TRBJ2-3,ASSLGRTTDTQY
TRBV7-2,TRBJ1-1,ASSLSPTVPTEAF
TRBV19,TRBJ1-1,ARNRERGFSTEAF
TRBV6-6,TRBJ1-2,ASSSRQITYGYT
TRBV11-2,TRBJ2-7,ASSLEGGSYEQY
TRBV27,TRBJ2-7,ASSWGQGSHEQY
TRBV27,TRBJ2-5,ASSSYADQETQY
TRBV4-2,TRBJ1-4,ASSPTGQGAGEKLF
TRBV19,TRBJ1-5,ASQRSQAFGGQPQH
TRBV11-2,TRBJ1-5,ASSPYSNQPQH
TRBV15,TRBJ1-6,ATSRGTGTGLSPLH
TRBV14,TRBJ1-2,ASSQVSRGGGYT
TRBV7-8,TRBJ2-7,ASSSNFLSLTSSYEQY
TRBV27,TRBJ1-2,ASSLWAGPRTGKYGYT
TRBV7-9,TRBJ2-7,ASSLPESDRDYEQY
TRBV5-1,TRBJ2-1,ASSSGGQHNEQF
TRBV5-6,TRBJ1-6,ASSFFNSPLH
TRBV28,TRBJ2-7,ASSSGPSYEQY
TRBV7-9,TRBJ1-2,ASSLERDIRHYGYT
TRBV5-1,TRBJ2-3,ASSFGATDTQY
TRBV7-9,TRBJ1-1,ASSLAMGGDTEAF
TRBV7-2,TRBJ2-5,ASSSSGGLQETQY
TRBV7-2,TRBJ2-1,ASSLAPLGDNEQF
TRBV29-1,TRBJ1-2,SVEEGVNYGYT
TRBV7-9,TRBJ2-3,ASSLVPAVLVADTQY
TRBV29-1,TRBJ1-1,SVESGNNRVPEAF
TRBV4-2,TRBJ2-1,ASRGTSGEQF
TRBV28,TRBJ1-4,ASTPGGRSEKLF
TRBV6-4,TRBJ2-3,ASSRTSGGTDTQY
TRBV7-2,TRBJ2-3,ASTLSPPAGGLDTQY
TRBV6-6,TRBJ1-2,ASSPGGANGYT
TRBV10-1,TRBJ1-4,ASSPGQEREKLF
TRBV5-4,TRBJ2-1,ASSRGQGWNNEQF
TRBV18,TRBJ1-5,ASSAGQGGQPQH
TRBV11-2,TRBJ2-2,ASSRTGLNTGELF
TRBV11-2,TRBJ1-1,ASSPLRGRINAF
TRBV19,TRBJ2-1,ASSLGTGRYNEQF
TRBV28,TRBJ2-7,ASTLPGEGYEQY
TRBV30,TRBJ2-5,AWKGGRGETQY
TRBV6-5,TRBJ1-5,ASSSGEGQPQH
TRBV28,TRBJ2-5,ASSPNRSGTQY
TRBV11-1,TRBJ2-3,ASSLGLAELTDTQY
TRBV5-4,TRBJ2-1,ASSLRLGEEF
TRBV2,TRBJ2-3,ASSRLRRTGTDTQY
TRBV30,TRBJ1-1,AWTTVLTEAF
TRBV2,TRBJ1-5,ASSDMRVLRQPQH
TRBV9,TRBJ2-1,ASSSPLGLAASYNEQF